These 5 T cell receptor beta chains were sequenced from one sample in a study of T cell responses to AZD1222 COVID-19 vaccine. Repertoires were generated with immunoSEQ multiplex PCR, while TCRdb's copy carries only in-frame clones and drops some. Counted here are some 130,000 clones, roughly nine tenths occurring once; the ten biggest clones make up just over 3%. Sequencing was performed on peripheral blood, taken on day 0 of AZD1222 vaccination. Receptors originate from an adult in good health.

The chain has TRBV4-2 and TRBJ2-3, with 8 bases lining up with TRBD2. The CDR3 is 16 amino acids. Germline loops: CDR1 LGHNA, CDR2 YNFKEQ. J lost 1 base, V lost 0 bases, and 3 bases had no gene match. CDR3 region: CASSQDQAGGTDTQYF. DNA of the CDR3: TGTGCCAGCAGCCAAGATCAAGCGGGAGGCACAGATACGCAGTATTTT.

The CDR3 region is CAWSGSQAPLLNQPQHF. The DNA of the CDR3 is TGTGCCTGGAGTGGGTCGCAGGCTCCGCTTCTCAATCAGCCCCAGCATTTT. This chain joins TRBV30 and TRBJ1-5, with D unresolved. Germline CDR1 GTSNPN, CDR2 SVGIG (reference sequence). CDR3 length: 17 residues. Trimming pared 1 base from V and 3 bases from J, leaving 19 bases between.

The chain joins TRBV3-1 (or the pseudogene TRBV3-2) to TRBJ1-1; 7 bases are a match to TRBD1. V shed 0 bases and J 6 bases; nucleotides not matched to a gene: 10. Germline V CDR1 and CDR2: LGHDT, YNNKEL (reference sequence). The CDR3 is 16 amino acids. The chain's CDR3 is CASSQEYGQGGAEAFF. DNA for the CDR3: TGTGCCAGCAGCCAAGAGTATGGGCAGGGGGGGGCTGAAGCTTTCTTT.

The genes are TRBV2 and TRBJ2-7; perhaps TRBD2 as D (5 bases). V lost 2 bases, J lost 3 bases, and 11 bases lay in between. CDR1 and CDR2 (germline): SNHLY, FYNNEI. This CDR3 is 14 amino acids long. As DNA, the CDR3 is TGTGCCAGCAGTGAATTGGCTAGCTACTACGAGCAGTACTTC. Translation: CASSELASYYEQYF.

J is TRBJ1-2 and V is TRBV7-5; the listed D gene, TRBD1, was not tested against the DNA. TRBV7-5 is described as a pseudogene. The CDR3 runs 15 residues. CDR3 in amino acids: CVRSSKGQGAGGYTF. For the CDR3, the DNA is TGTGTCAGAAGCTCGAAGGGACAGGGGGCGGGAGGCTACACCTTC.